These 20 T cell receptor beta chains share one sample of origin, sequenced in a study of blood T cell repertoires in COVID-19. TCRdb's table, derived via immunoSEQ multiplex PCR, lists solely in-frame clones and lacks some. The table shows roughly 65,000 clones, with around 80% occurring only once. Sequenced sample: peripheral blood. Source of these receptors: a man older than 75 with acute or convalescent COVID-19.

The V call is TRBV9, the J call TRBJ2-7, with D perhaps matching TRBD1 (5 bases). The CDR3 sequence is 15 residues long. Between the trimmed V and J ends, which lost 2 bases and 2 bases, there was a span of 14 bases. In germline, CDR1 is SGDLS, CDR2 YYNGEE. The CDR3 region is CASSVSTAGTYEQYF. The CDR3 DNA reads TGTGCCAGCAGCGTTAGTACAGCAGGGACCTACGAGCAGTACTTC.

The genes are TRBV7-9 and TRBJ1-3; 7 nucleotides align to TRBD1. The junction had 4 bases not matched to a gene; V was cut back by 1 base and J by 4 bases. There are 15 residues in the CDR3. The germline gives CDR1 SEHNR, CDR2 FQNEAQ (reference sequence). The CDR3 DNA reads TGTGCCAGCAGCTTAGGGGACAGCCGGGGAAACACCATATATTTT. Translated: CASSLGDSRGNTIYF. Using reference TRBV7-9 and TRBJ1-3 for the parts outside the CDR3, the full variable domain is DTGVSQNPRHKITKRGQNVTFRCDPISEHNRLYWYRQTLGQGPEFLTYFQNEAQLEKSRLLSDRFSAERPKGSFSTLEIQRTEQGDSAMYLCASSLGDSRGNTIYFGEGSWLTVV.

The CDR3 coding sequence is TGTGCCAGCAGCTTGGGGCCAAATGAAAAACTGTTTTTT. It specifies CASSLGPNEKLFF. The genes are TRBV5-4 and TRBJ1-4; D unresolved. This CDR3 contains 13 residues. The germline V and J ends were trimmed by 0 bases and 5 bases, with 5 bases remaining between them. Germline CDR1 and CDR2: SGHNT and YYREEE (reference sequence).

V usage is TRBV24-1 and J usage is TRBJ2-2; 10 bases map to TRBD2. The CDR3 length is 17 residues. CDR1 is KGHDR and CDR2 is SFDVKD in the germline V gene. J lost 3 bases, V lost 3 bases, and 6 bases had no gene match. CDR3 in amino acids: CATSDPTSGFYTGELFF. CDR3 bases: TGTGCCACCAGTGATCCGACTAGCGGGTTTTACACCGGGGAGCTGTTTTTT.

The count of this clone is one. CDR3 DNA: TGTGCCAGCAGCTTCAGCGGGGGGAGGGAGACCCAGTACTTC. It is translated as CASSFSGGRETQYF. The rearrangement links TRBV27 to TRBJ2-5; TRBD2 aligns across 9 bases. V dropped 6 bases and J dropped 5; count of bases not matched to a gene: 7. The CDR3 is made up of 14 amino acids. From germline, CDR1 is MNHEY and CDR2 SMNVEV (reference sequence).

The chain employs TRBV25-1 and TRBJ2-5; 9 nucleotides match TRBD2. CDR3 length equals 15 residues. V lost 3 bases to trimming and J lost 1 base; unmatched junction nucleotides: 3. Germline assignment: CDR1 MGHDK and CDR2 SYGVNS. This CDR3 is CASSDPSGAQETQYF. DNA for the CDR3: TGTGCCAGCAGTGATCCTAGCGGGGCCCAAGAGACCCAGTACTTC. The full variable domain, its missing parts supplied by reference TRBV25-1 and TRBJ2-5, is EADIYQTPRYLVIGTGKKITLECSQTMGHDKMYWYQQDPGMELHLIHYSYGVNSTEKGDLSSESTVSRIRTEHFPLTLESARPSHTSQYLCASSDPSGAQETQYFGPGTRLLVL.

This clone was recorded only once. The rearrangement joins TRBV7-2 to TRBJ2-3, with 8 bases aligning to TRBD2. Germline trimming cut 3 bases from V and 9 bases from J; bases unmatched to any gene: 5. The CDR3 is 13 residues long. Germline CDR1 SGHTA, CDR2 FQGNSA. Here the CDR3 DNA reads TGTGCCAGCAGCTTGGCCCGGACTAGCACGCAGTATTTT. It encodes CASSLARTSTQYF.

The rearrangement links TRBV5-1 to TRBJ2-1; D perhaps matches TRBD1 (6 bases). V was shortened by 2 bases and J by 4 bases, with 13 bases between the two germline ends. The CDR3 sequence is 15 residues long. CDR1 and CDR2 from the germline V gene are SGHRS and YFSETQ. The CDR3 region is CASSLVGQRYNEQFF. CDR3 nucleotide sequence: TGCGCCAGCAGCTTAGTAGGACAGAGATACAATGAGCAGTTCTTC.

The table lists this clone with a few counts. This chain links TRBV11-2 with TRBJ2-1; a weak D match, TRBD2 (6 bases). This CDR3 is built from 13 residues. Trimming took 5 bases from V and 9 from J, leaving 14 bases between them. The germline V gene encodes CDR1 SGHAT and CDR2 FQNNGV. This CDR3 reads CASSPGRRGEQFF. DNA for the CDR3: TGTGCCAGCAGCCCGGGACGGAGGGGTGAGCAGTTCTTC.

The chain recombines TRBV5-1 with TRBJ1-1; a possible D gene is TRBD1 (6 bases). Germline V gene sequence: CDR1 SGHRS, CDR2 YFSETQ. Trimming cost V 4 bases and J 1 base, with 11 bases left between them. The CDR3 is 14 residues long. The chain's CDR3 is CASSLRQENTEAFF. The DNA for the CDR3 is TGCGCCAGCAGCCTCCGACAGGAGAACACTGAAGCTTTCTTT.

The chain has TRBV19 and TRBJ2-5; weak D call: TRBD1 (6 bases). The CDR3 has 13 amino acids. V was shortened by 5 bases and J by 5 bases, with 12 bases between the two germline ends. Germline V gene lookup returns CDR1 LNHDA and CDR2 SQIVND (reference sequence). Here the CDR3 reads CASSQGRGETQYF. In nucleotides, the CDR3 is TGTGCCAGTAGTCAGGGTAGGGGGGAGACCCAGTACTTC.

V is TRBV29-1 and J is TRBJ1-2, with D possibly TRBD1 on 6 matching bases. Deletions cut 4 bases from V and 3 bases from J, with 15 bases between. CDR1 SQVTM and CDR2 ANQGSEA come from the germline V gene. The CDR3 length is 14 residues. The CDR3 spells CSVVEGGGDYGYTF. DNA for the CDR3: TGCAGCGTTGTGGAGGGAGGGGGAGACTATGGCTACACCTTC. Full variable domain (rest looked up from reference TRBV29-1 and TRBJ1-2): SAVISQKPSRDICQRGTSLTIQCQVDSQVTMMFWYRQQPGQSLTLIATANQGSEATYESGFVIDKFPISRPNLTFSTLTVSNMSPEDSSIYLCSVVEGGGDYGYTFGSGTRLTVV.

The genes are TRBV19 and TRBJ1-2; 11 nucleotides match TRBD1. V lost 4 bases, J lost 7 bases, and 5 bases stayed unmatched. Germline V gene data show CDR1 as LNHDA and CDR2 as SQIVND (reference sequence). This CDR3 is 14 amino acids long. This CDR3 is CASSRTGGAGGYTF. DNA of the CDR3: TGTGCCAGTAGTAGGACAGGGGGCGCCGGTGGCTACACCTTC.

J is TRBJ2-7 and V is TRBV29-1; no clear D. The V and J ends lost 4 bases and 2 bases respectively, with 9 bases between them. Germline V gene lookup returns CDR1 SQVTM and CDR2 ANQGSEA. The CDR3 sequence is 12 residues long. The CDR3 region is CSVGATTYEQYF. The CDR3 DNA reads as TGCAGCGTTGGGGCGACCACCTACGAGCAGTACTTC.

The chain combines TRBV4-3 with TRBJ2-7; 8 nucleotides match TRBD2. The CDR3 contains 15 residues. V lost 1 base and J lost 4; bases outside the gene matches: 6. In germline, CDR1 is LGHNA, CDR2 YSLEER. The CDR3 here is CASSQGGGTSYEQYF. The CDR3 DNA sequence: TGCGCCAGCAGCCAAGGCGGGGGGACTTCGTACGAGCAGTACTTC.

In its sample, this clone is medium-sized. The chain combines TRBV6-1 with TRBJ1-5; D is uncertain. Germline V lookup: CDR1 MNHNS, CDR2 SASEGT. CDR3 size: 14 residues. The ends were cut back, 3 bases at V and 6 bases at J, with 12 bases in the middle. The CDR3 region has the DNA TGTGCCAGCAGTGAGCCATCGAGATTTCAGCCCCAGCATTTT. It translates to CASSEPSRFQPQHF.

The gene calls are TRBV7-2 and TRBJ2-4, with 9 bases fitting TRBD1. Trimming took 0 bases from V and 7 from J; bases not matched to a gene: 7. Germline lookup yields CDR1 SGHTA and CDR2 FQGNSA. The CDR3 loop spans 16 amino acids. In DNA, the CDR3 is TGTGCCAGCAGCTTAGCTCTGGGGACAGGGTCGAACATTCAGTACTTC. Amino acids: CASSLALGTGSNIQYF.

The chain has TRBV4-2 and TRBJ2-4; 8 nucleotides match TRBD1. CDR3 size: 15 residues. The V and J ends lost 0 bases and 9 bases, in that order; junction bases with no gene match: 7. Germline V gene lookup returns CDR1 LGHNA and CDR2 YNFKEQ. The CDR3 coding sequence is TGTGCCAGCAGCCAAGAAGGGGACAGGAGGTCCATTCAGTACTTC. Amino acids: CASSQEGDRRSIQYF.

The V and J genes are TRBV21-1 and TRBJ2-3; the listed D gene, TRBD1, was not tested against the DNA. TRBV21-1 is an annotated pseudogene. This CDR3 has 16 residues. As DNA, the CDR3 is TGTGCCAGCAGCAAGGACACCGGGACAGGGGATCATACGCAGTATTTT. It translates to CASSKDTGTGDHTQYF.

The rearrangement uses TRBV5-1 and TRBJ2-6; D might be TRBD1 (6 bases). Trimming cost V 6 bases and J 0 bases, with 13 bases left between them. This CDR3 is 16 amino acids long. Looked up from germline, CDR1 is SGHRS and CDR2 is YFSETQ. CDR3: CASMDSLSSGANVLTF. Written as DNA, the CDR3 is TGCGCCAGCATGGACAGCCTTAGCTCTGGGGCCAACGTCCTGACTTTC.